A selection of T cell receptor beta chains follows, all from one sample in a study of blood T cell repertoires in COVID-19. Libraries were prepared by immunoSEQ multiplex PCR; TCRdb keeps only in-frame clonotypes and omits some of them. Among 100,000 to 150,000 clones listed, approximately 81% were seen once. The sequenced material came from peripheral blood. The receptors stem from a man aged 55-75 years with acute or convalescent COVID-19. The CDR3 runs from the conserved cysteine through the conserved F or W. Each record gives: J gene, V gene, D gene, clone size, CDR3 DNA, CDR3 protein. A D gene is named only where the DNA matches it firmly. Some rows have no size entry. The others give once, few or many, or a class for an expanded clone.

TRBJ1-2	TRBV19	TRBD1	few	TGTGCCAGTAGGGACAGGAGTGCTAACTATGGCTACACCTTC	CASRDRSANYGYTF
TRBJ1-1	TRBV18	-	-	TGTGCCAGCTCACCGATCAGGGCGAACACTGAAGCTTTCTTT	CASSPIRANTEAFF
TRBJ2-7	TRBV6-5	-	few	TGTGCCAGCAGCCCCCTCTTAAGCGGAGGGCACGAGCAGTACTTC	CASSPLLSGGHEQYF
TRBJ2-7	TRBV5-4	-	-	TGTGCCAGCAGCTCGACAGGGGCGGGGGTCTACGAGCAGTACTTC	CASSSTGAGVYEQYF
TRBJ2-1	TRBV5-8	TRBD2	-	TGTGCCAGCAGCAAACCTAGCGGGAGGATAAGCAATGAGCAGTTCTTC	CASSKPSGRISNEQFF
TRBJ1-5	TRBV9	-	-	TGTGCCAGCAGCGTTGGGGGCAGCAATCAGCCCCAGCATTTT	CASSVGGSNQPQHF
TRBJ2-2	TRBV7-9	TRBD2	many	TGTGCCAGCAGCGAACAACTAGCGGGAAGAAACACCGGGGAGCTGTTTTTT	CASSEQLAGRNTGELFF
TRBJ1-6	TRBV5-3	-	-	TGTGCCAGAAGCCTCGAGACGACAGGTCGAAATTCACCCCTCCACTTT	CARSLETTGRNSPLHF
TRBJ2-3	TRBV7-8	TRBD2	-	TGTGCCAGCAGCTCCAGGACTAGCTGGGGAACAGATACGCAGTATTTT	CASSSRTSWGTDTQYF
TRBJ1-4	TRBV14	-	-	TGTGCCAGCAGCTCTCATGGAGGGAATGGAGAAAAACTGTTTTTT	CASSSHGGNGEKLFF
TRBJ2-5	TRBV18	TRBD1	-	TGTGCCAGCTCACCACCGTCGAGGACAGGGGGTTGGGGCCAAGAGACCCAGTACTTC	CASSPPSRTGGWGQETQYF
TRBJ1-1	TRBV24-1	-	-	TGTGCCACCAGTGATCCAAAAGACAGAGAAATCAACACTGAAGCTTTCTTT	CATSDPKDREINTEAFF
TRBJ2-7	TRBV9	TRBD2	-	TGTGCCAGCAGCGTCACCGGGACTAGCCGCGAGCAGTACTTC	CASSVTGTSREQYF
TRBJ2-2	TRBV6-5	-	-	TGTGCCAGCCAATTTGGAGCGAACACCGGGGAGCTGTTTTTT	CASQFGANTGELFF
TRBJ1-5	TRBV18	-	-	TGTGCCAGCTCGGGGACATTTAGCAATCAGCCCCAGCATTTT	CASSGTFSNQPQHF
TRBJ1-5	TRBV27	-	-	TGTGCCAGCCGATGGCGGAGCAATCAGCCCCAGCATTTT	CASRWRSNQPQHF
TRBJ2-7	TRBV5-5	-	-	TGTGCCAGCAGCTTGGACCTCACGGGGGACCACGAGCAGTACTTC	CASSLDLTGDHEQYF